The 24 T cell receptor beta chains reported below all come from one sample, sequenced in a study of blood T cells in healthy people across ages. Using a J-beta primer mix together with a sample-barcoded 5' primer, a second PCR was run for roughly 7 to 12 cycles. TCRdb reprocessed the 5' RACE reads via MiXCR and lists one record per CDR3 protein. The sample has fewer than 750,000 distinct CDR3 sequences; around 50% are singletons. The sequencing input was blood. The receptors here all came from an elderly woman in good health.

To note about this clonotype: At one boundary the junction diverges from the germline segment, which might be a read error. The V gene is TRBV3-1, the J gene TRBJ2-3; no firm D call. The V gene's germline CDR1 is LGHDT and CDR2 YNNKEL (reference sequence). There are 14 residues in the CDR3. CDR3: CASSEDDGTDTQYF. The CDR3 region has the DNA TGTGCCAGCAGCGAAGACGACGGCACAGATACGCAGTATTTT.

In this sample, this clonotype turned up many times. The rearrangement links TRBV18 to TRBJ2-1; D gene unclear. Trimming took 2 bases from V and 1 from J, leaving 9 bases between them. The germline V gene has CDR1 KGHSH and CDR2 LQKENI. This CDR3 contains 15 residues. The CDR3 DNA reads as TGTGCCAGCTCACCAGGGCAGCTATCCTACAATGAGCAGTTCTTC. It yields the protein CASSPGQLSYNEQFF.

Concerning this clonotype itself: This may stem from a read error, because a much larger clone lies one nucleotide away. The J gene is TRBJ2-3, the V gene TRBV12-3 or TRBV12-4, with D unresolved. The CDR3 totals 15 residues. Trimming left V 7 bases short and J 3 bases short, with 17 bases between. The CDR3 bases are TGTGCCAGCACCTTCGGTGGGGTCGAAACAGATACGCAGTATTTT. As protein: CASTFGGVETDTQYF.

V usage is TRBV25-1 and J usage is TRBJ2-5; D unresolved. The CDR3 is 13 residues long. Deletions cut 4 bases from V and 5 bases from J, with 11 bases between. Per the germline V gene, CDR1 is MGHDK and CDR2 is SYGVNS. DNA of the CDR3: TGTGCCAGCAGTGGCAGTCCGGCGGAGACCCAGTACTTC. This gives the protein CASSGSPAETQYF.

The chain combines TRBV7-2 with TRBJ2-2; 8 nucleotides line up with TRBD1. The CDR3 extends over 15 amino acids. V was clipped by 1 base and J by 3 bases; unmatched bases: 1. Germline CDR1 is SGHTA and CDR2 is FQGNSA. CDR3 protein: CASSLDRGYTGELFF. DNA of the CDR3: TGTGCCAGCAGCTTAGACAGGGGGTACACCGGGGAGCTGTTTTTT.

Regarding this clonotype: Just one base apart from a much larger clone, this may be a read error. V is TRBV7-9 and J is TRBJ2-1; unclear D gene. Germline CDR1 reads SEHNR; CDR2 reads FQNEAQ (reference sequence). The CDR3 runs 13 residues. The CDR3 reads CASILGQINEQFF. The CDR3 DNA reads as TGTGCCAGCATCTTAGGGCAGATCAATGAGCAGTTCTTC.

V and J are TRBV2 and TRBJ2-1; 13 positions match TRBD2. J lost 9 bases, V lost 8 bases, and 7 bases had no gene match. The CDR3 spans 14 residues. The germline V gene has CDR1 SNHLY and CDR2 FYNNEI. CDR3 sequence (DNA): TGTGCCAGCCAGGGACTAGCGGGATCGGGTGAGCAGTTCTTC. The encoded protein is CASQGLAGSGEQFF. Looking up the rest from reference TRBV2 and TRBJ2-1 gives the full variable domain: EPEVTQTPSHQVTQMGQEVILRCVPISNHLYFYWYRQILGQKVEFLVSFYNNEISEKSEIFDDQFSVERPDGSNFTLKIRSTKLEDSAMYFCASQGLAGSGEQFFGPGTRLTVL.

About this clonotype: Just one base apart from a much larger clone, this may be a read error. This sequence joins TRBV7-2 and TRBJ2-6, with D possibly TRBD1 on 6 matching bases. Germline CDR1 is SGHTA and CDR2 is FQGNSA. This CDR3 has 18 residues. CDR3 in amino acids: CASSPTGHSSLGANGLTF. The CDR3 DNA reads TGTGCCAGCAGTCCTACGGGACACTCCTCTCTAGGGGCCAACGGCCTGACTTTC.

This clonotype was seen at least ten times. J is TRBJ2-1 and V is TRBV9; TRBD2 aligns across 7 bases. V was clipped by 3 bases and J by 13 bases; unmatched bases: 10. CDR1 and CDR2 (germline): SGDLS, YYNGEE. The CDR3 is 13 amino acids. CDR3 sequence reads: CASSASGGNSQFF. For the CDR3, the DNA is TGTGCCAGCAGCGCTAGCGGCGGTAACTCTCAGTTCTTC.

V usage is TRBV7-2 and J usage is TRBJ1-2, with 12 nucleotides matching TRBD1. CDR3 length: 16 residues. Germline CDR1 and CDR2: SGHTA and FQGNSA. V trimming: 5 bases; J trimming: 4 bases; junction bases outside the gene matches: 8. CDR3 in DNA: TGTGCCAGCAGCACGGGACAGGGGGCACGGGGCTATGGCTACACCTTC. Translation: CASSTGQGARGYGYTF. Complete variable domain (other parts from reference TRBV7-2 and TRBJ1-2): GAGVSQSPSNKVTEKGKDVELRCDPISGHTALYWYRQSLGQGLEFLIYFQGNSAPDKSGLPSDRFSAERTGGSVSTLTIQRTQQEDSAVYLCASSTGQGARGYGYTFGSGTRLTVV.

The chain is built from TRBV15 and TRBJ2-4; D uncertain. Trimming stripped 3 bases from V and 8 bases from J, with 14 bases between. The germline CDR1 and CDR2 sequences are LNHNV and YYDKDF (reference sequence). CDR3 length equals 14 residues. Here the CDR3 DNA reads TGTGCCACCAGCAGGCTAGTAGACGGAGACATTCAGTACTTC. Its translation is CATSRLVDGDIQYF.

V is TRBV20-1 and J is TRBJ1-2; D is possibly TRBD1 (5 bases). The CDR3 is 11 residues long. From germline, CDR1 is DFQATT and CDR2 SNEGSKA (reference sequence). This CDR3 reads CRFEGDYGYTF. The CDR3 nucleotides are TGCAGGTTTGAAGGGGACTATGGCTACACCTTC.

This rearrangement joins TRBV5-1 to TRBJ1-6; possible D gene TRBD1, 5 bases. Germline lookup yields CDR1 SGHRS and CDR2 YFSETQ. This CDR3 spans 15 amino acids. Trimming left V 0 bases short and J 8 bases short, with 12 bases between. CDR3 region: CASSLELGEYSPLHF. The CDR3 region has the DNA TGCGCCAGCAGCTTGGAATTGGGGGAATATTCACCCCTCCACTTT.

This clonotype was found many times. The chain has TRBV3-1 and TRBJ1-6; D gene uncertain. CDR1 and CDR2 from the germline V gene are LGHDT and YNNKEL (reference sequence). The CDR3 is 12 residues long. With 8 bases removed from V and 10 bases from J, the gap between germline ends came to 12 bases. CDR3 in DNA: TGTGCCAGCGGGTGGAGCAACTCACCCCTCCACTTT. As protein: CASGWSNSPLHF.

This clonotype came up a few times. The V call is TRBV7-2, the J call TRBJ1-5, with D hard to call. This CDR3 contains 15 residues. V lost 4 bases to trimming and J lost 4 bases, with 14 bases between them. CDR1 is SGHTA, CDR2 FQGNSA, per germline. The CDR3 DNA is TGTGCCAGCAGCTCAACCCGGCGGGGAAATCAGCCCCAGCATTTT. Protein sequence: CASSSTRRGNQPQHF.

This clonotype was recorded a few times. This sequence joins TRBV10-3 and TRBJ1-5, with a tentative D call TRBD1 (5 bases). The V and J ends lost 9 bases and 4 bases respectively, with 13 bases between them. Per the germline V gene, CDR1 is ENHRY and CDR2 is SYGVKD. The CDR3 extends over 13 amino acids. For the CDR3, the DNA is TGTGCCATTCAAGACAGATCTAATCAGCCCCAGCATTTT. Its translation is CAIQDRSNQPQHF.

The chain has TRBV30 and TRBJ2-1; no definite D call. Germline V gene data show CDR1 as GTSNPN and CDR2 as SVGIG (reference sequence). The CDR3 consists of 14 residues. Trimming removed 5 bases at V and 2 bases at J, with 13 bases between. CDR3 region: CAWYEQSAYNEQFF. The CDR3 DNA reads TGTGCCTGGTATGAACAGTCAGCCTACAATGAGCAGTTCTTC. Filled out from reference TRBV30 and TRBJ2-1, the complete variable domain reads SQTIHQWPATLVQPVGSPLSLECTVEGTSNPNLYWYRQAAGRGLQLLFYSVGIGQISSEVPQNLSASRPQDRQFILSSKKLLLSDSGFYLCAWYEQSAYNEQFFGPGTRLTVL.

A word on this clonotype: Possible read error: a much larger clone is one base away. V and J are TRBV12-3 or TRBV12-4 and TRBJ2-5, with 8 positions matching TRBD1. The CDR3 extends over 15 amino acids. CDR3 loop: CTSSLTGERLKTQYF. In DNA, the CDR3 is TGTACCAGCAGTTTGACAGGGGAGCGGTTGAAGACCCAGTACTTC.

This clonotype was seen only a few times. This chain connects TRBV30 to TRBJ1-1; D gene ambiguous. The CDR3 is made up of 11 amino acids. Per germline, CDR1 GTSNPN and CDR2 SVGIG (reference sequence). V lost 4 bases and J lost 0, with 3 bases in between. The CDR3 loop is CAWMMNTEAFF. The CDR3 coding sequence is TGTGCCTGGATGATGAACACTGAAGCTTTCTTT.

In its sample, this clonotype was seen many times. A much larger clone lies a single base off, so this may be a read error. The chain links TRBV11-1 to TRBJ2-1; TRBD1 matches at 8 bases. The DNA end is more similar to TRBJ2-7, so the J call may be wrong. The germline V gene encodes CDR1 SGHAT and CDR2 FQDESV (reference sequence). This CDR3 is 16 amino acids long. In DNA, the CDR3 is TGTGCCAGCAGCGACAGGGGAGTAGCAGGGTACAATGAGCAGTACTTC. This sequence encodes CASSDRGVAGYNEQYF.

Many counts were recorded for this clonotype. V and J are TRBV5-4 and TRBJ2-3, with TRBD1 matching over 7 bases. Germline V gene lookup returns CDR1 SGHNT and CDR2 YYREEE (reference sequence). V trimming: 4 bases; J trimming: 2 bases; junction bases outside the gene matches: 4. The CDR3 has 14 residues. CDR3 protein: CASSQDRVTDTQYF. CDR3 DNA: TGTGCCAGCAGCCAAGACAGGGTCACAGATACGCAGTATTTT.

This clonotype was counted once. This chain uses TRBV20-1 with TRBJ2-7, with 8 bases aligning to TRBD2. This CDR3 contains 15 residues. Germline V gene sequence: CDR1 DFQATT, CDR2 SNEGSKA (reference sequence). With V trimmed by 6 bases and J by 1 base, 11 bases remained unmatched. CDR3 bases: TGCAGTGCCCGAGTGGAGGCGGGAGGTTCCTACGAGCAGTACTTC. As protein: CSARVEAGGSYEQYF.

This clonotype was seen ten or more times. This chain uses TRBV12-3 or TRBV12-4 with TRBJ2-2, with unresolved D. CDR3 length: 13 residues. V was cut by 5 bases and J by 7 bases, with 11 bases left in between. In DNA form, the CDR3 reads TGTGCCAGCAGTGGCCGTCTGGTCGGGGAGCTGTTTTTT. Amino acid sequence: CASSGRLVGELFF.

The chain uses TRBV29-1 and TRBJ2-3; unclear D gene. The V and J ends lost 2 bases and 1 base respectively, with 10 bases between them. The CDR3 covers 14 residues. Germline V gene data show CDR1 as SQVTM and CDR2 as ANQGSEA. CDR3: CSVEINSRTDTQYF. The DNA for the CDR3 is TGCAGCGTTGAAATAAACAGCCGCACAGATACGCAGTATTTT.